This T cell receptor beta chain was identified in a study of control samples from healthy donors and cancer patients. The CDR3 runs 16 residues. Per germline, CDR1 KGHSH and CDR2 LQKENI. A remark on this clone: Its ends do not fully match the called genes, so a read error is possible.

Sequencing used immunoSEQ multiplex PCR; TCRdb keeps in-frame clones, though not all of them. The data contain about 44,000 clones, 70% of them singletons. The clonotype comes from a male donor with melanoma. The rearrangement links TRBV18 to TRBJ2-7, with a weak D call TRBD2 (6 bases). The sample comprised formalin-fixed, paraffin-embedded tissue. The CDR3 is CASSPLAGMESYEQYF. The DNA of the CDR3 is TGTGCTAGCTCACCACTCGCGGGGATGGAGTCCTACGAGCAGTACTTC.